The rows below give T cell receptor beta chains drawn from one sample of a study of T cells of healthy individuals. TCRdb fed the 5' RACE reads into MiXCR, producing one record per CDR3 protein. The table has around 63,000 distinct CDR3 sequences, 15% to 20% seen once. The receptor set was obtained from a human donor in good health. The CDR3 runs from the conserved cysteine through the conserved F or W. A D gene is named only where the DNA matches it firmly. Clone size is shown for a subset of rows, as once, few, many or a class of expanded clone.

J gene,D gene,V gene,clone size,CDR3 DNA,CDR3 protein
TRBJ2-4,TRBD1,TRBV28,many,TGTGCCAGCAGTGACCGACAGGGGGATGGAAACATTCAGTACTTC,CASSDRQGDGNIQYF
TRBJ1-2,TRBD1,TRBV28,.,TGTGCCAGCAGTTTATCCGGGACAGGCTATGGCTACACCTTC,CASSLSGTGYGYTF
TRBJ2-7,TRBD2,TRBV20-1,.,TGCAGTGCTAGACGACGACTAGCGGGGGCCGGAGAGCAGTACTTC,CSARRRLAGAGEQYF
TRBJ2-5,TRBD2,TRBV11-1,many,TGTGCCAGCAGCCCTGGGACTAGCGGAGCGGAACAAGAGACCCAGTACTTC,CASSPGTSGAEQETQYF
TRBJ2-5,TRBD2,TRBV7-9,many,TGTGCCAGCAGCCATCTCCTAGGAGCGGGAGATTTCTGGGAGACCCAGTACTTC,CASSHLLGAGDFWETQYF
TRBJ1-1,.,TRBV4-3,many,TGCGCCAGCAGCCAAGGAGGGAGATTCGCTGAAGCTTTCTTT,CASSQGGRFAEAFF
TRBJ2-1,.,TRBV5-4,few,TGTGCCAGCAGCCCACCAGGGACCTACAATGAGCAGTTCTTC,CASSPPGTYNEQFF
TRBJ2-2,.,TRBV5-1,many,TGCGCCAGCAGCTTTTACGGTACCTACACCGGGGAGCTGTTTTTT,CASSFYGTYTGELFF
TRBJ2-1,TRBD2,TRBV6-6,many,TGTGCCAGCAGGGGGCTACGGGGGGGCACCTACAATGAGCAGTTCTTC,CASRGLRGGTYNEQFF
TRBJ2-7,TRBD1,TRBV6-1,few,TGTGCCAGCACCCCGGGACAGACCTACGAGCAGTACTTC,CASTPGQTYEQYF
TRBJ2-7,TRBD2,TRBV29-1,few,TGCAGCACCCGAACCCCAACTAGCGGGTCCTTCTACGAGCAGTACTTC,CSTRTPTSGSFYEQYF
TRBJ2-2,.,TRBV6-4,.,TGTGCCAGCAGTGACTCGACAAAAAACACCTGGGAGCTGTTTTTT,CASSDSTKNTWELFF
TRBJ2-2,TRBD2,TRBV6-2/TRBV6-3,many,TGTGCCAGCGGACTAGCAGGAGCCGGGGAGCTGTTTTTT,CASGLAGAGELFF
TRBJ2-6,.,TRBV18,.,TGTGCCAGCTCACCGAGGCAGGGGCTCGGTTCCTCCTCTGGGGCCAACGTCCTGACTTTC,CASSPRQGLGSSSGANVLTF
TRBJ1-2,TRBD1,TRBV19,few,TGTGCCAGTAGTACCCGGGACAGATTGCGGCACACCTTC,CASSTRDRLRHTF
TRBJ1-5,.,TRBV7-9,many,TGTGCCAGCAGCCCCGAGGGGCCCCAGCCCCAGCATTTT,CASSPEGPQPQHF
TRBJ2-5,.,TRBV5-6,.,TGTGCCAGCAGCTTGTTTCAAGAGACCCAGTACTTC,CASSLFQETQYF
TRBJ2-1,.,TRBV20-1,.,TGCAGTGCTAGAGATTCTCGCGCGACTAACACCCAGTTCTTC,CSARDSRATNTQFF
TRBJ2-5,TRBD2,TRBV25-1,many,TGTGCCAGCAGTGAATCACTAGCGGGAAATTTCTGGGGGGAGACCCAGTACTTC,CASSESLAGNFWGETQYF
TRBJ2-1,.,TRBV6-2/TRBV6-3,.,TGTGCCAGCAGTTGCTTCCCGCAGGGCAGAAGCTCCTACAATGAGCAGTTCTTC,CASSCFPQGRSSYNEQFF
TRBJ2-6,.,TRBV10-2,many,TGCGCCAGCAGTGACACGGTCAGACACTCTGGGGCCAACGTCCTGACTTTC,CASSDTVRHSGANVLTF
TRBJ1-2,.,TRBV30,.,TGTGCCTGGAGTGATACATATGGCTACACCTTC,CAWSDTYGYTF
TRBJ1-2,TRBD1,TRBV27,few,TGTGCCAGCAGTTTTACCGGGACAGGGCGGGGATATGGCTACACCTTC,CASSFTGTGRGYGYTF
TRBJ1-2,.,TRBV25-1,many,TGTGCCAGCAGTGAACCAAAACAGGACTATGGCTACACCTTC,CASSEPKQDYGYTF
TRBJ1-1,.,TRBV27,many,TGTGCCAGCAGGCCTTCCTTCTTGAACACTGAAGCTTTCTTT,CASRPSFLNTEAFF
TRBJ2-5,TRBD2,TRBV20-1,many,TGCAGTGTCCTTAGCGGGAGTGGTGAGACCCAGTACTTC,CSVLSGSGETQYF
TRBJ2-2,.,TRBV20-1,few,TGCAGTGCTACAGGGGACACCGGGGAGCTGTTTTTT,CSATGDTGELFF